This paragraph reports one T cell receptor beta chain. This table comes from immunoSEQ multiplex PCR, and its TCRdb copy is limited to in-frame clones, with some not included. The table shows a few hundred thousand clones, with 70% to 90% occurring only once. This sample was taken from a study of blood T cell repertoires in COVID-19. Study in general: The study drew acute and convalescent COVID-19 samples from the United States, Italy and Spain.

Germline loops: CDR1 LNHNV, CDR2 YYDKDF (reference sequence). Trimming removed 3 bases from V and 6 bases from J; junction bases left unmatched: 1. This CDR3 has 13 amino acids. Sequenced input: peripheral blood. The receptor was isolated from a middle-aged woman who had recovered from COVID-19. The J gene is TRBJ1-2, the V gene TRBV15, with 10 nucleotides matching TRBD1. This chain's CDR3 is CATSRDRGDGYTF. The DNA for the CDR3 is TGTGCCACCAGCAGGGACAGGGGGGATGGCTACACCTTC.